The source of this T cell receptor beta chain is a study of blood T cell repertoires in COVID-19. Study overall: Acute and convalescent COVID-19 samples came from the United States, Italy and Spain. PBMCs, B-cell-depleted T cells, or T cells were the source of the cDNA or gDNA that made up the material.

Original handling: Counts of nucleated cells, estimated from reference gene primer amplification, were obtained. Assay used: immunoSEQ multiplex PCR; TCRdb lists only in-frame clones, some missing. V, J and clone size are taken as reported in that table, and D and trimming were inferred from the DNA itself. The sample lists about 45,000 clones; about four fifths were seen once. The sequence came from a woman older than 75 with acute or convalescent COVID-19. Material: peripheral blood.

The CDR3, as DNA: TGTGCCAGCAGCCAAGATGTAGGCAATCAGCCCCAGCATTTT. This sequence encodes CASSQDVGNQPQHF. The rearrangement uses TRBV3-1 (or the pseudogene TRBV3-2) and TRBJ1-5; no clear D. The germline V gene encodes CDR1 LGHDT and CDR2 YNNKEL (reference sequence). The length of the CDR3 is 14 residues. Trimming cost V 0 bases and J 2 bases, with 5 bases left between them.